This TCR beta chain was sequenced during a study of blood T cell repertoires in COVID-19. Study as a whole: The United States, Italy and Spain were the sources of the acute and convalescent COVID-19 samples. PBMCs, B-cell-depleted T cells, or T cells provided the cDNA or gDNA that made up the material.

The method was immunoSEQ multiplex PCR; TCRdb's version includes in-frame clones alone and lacks a portion of them. The sample includes approximately 80,000 clones, approximately 88% of them seen just once. Unmatched junction bases numbered 1, after V lost 6 bases and J lost 1 base. This CDR3 region has 14 residues. CDR1 and CDR2 from the germline V gene are SNHLY and FYNNEI. This chain connects TRBV2 to TRBJ2-3, with TRBD1 matching over 10 bases. The source of this sequence is a woman older than 75 with acute or convalescent COVID-19. Material: peripheral blood. The CDR3 sequence is CASRGTGGTDTQYF. CDR3 coding DNA: TGTGCCAGCAGAGGGACAGGGGGCACAGATACGCAGTATTTT.